This T cell receptor (beta chain) was sequenced during a study of T cell responses to AZD1222 COVID-19 vaccine. Only in-frame clones appear in the TCRdb table, and some are missing; sequencing was by immunoSEQ multiplex PCR. The sample has approximately 150,000 clones, about 89% seen once; the top ten hold 1% to 1.5%. Deletions cut 2 bases from V and 1 base from J, with 11 bases between. In germline, CDR1 is MNHEY, CDR2 SVGAGI. The CDR3 is made up of 15 amino acids. The chain couples TRBV6-5 to TRBJ2-5; a weak D match, TRBD2 (6 bases). The material was peripheral blood, obtained 28 days after the second AZD1222 dose. The sequence came from an adult who received the AZD1222 COVID-19 vaccine. CDR3 nucleotide sequence: TGTGCCAGCAGTTACCGACTAGGCCTCCAAGAGACCCAGTACTTC. Protein: CASSYRLGLQETQYF.